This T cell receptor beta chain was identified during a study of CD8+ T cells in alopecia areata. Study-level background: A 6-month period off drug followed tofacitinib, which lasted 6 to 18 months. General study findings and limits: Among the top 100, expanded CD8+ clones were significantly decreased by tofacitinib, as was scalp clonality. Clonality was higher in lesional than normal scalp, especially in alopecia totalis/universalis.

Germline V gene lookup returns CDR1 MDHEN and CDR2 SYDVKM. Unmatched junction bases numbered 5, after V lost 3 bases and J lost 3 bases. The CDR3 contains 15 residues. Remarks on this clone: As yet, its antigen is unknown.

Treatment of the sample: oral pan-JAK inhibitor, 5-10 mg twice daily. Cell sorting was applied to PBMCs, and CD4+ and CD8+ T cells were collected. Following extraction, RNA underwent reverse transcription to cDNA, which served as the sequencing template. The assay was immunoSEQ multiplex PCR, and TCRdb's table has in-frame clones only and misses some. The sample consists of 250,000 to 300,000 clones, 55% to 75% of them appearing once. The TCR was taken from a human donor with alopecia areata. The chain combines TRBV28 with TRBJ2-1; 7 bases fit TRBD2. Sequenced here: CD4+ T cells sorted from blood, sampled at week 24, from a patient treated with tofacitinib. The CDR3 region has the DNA TGTGCCAGCAGTTTTCTGGCGGGGGACTACAATGAGCAGTTCTTC. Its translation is CASSFLAGDYNEQFF.